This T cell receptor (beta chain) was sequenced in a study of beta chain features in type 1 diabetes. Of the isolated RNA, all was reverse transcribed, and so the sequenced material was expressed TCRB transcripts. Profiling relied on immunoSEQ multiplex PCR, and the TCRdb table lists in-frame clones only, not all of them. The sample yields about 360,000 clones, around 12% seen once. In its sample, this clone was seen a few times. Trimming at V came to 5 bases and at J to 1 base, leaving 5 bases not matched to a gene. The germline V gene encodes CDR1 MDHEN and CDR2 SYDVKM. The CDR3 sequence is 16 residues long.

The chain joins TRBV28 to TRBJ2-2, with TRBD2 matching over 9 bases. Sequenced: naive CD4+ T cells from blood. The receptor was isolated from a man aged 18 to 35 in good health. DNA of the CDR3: TGTGCCAGCAGTGTCCTAGCGGGAAAGAACACCGGGGAGCTGTTTTTT. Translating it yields CASSVLAGKNTGELFF.